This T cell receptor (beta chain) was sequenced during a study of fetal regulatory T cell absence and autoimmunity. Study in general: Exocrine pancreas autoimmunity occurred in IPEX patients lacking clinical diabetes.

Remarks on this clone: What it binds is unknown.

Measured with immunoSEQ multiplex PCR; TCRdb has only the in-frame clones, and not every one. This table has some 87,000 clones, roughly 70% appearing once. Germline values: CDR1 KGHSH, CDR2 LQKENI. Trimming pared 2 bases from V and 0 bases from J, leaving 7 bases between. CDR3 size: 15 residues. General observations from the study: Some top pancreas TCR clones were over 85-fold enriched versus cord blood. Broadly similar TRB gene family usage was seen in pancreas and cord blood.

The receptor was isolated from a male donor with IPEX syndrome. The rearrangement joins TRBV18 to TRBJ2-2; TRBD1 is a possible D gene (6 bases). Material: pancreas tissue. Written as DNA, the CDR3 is TGTGCCAGCTCACCAAGGACAGCGAACACCGGGGAGCTGTTTTTT. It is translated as CASSPRTANTGELFF.